Listed below are T cell receptor beta chains from one sample, sequenced in a study of patients and donors after allogeneic stem cell transplantation. TCRdb recomputed calls from the RT-PCR reads with MiXCR, one row per CDR3 protein. Counted here are tens of thousands of distinct CDR3 sequences, 45% to 50% occurring once; the ten biggest clones make up roughly 64%. Sample: blood, either unsorted or a sorted T cell fraction (not recorded which). The receptor source for this set is a human donor who was either an allogeneic HSCT recipient or a stem cell or donor lymphocyte infusion donor (not recorded which). It is not recorded whose cells these are; they may come from a transplant donor. Both conserved end residues are part of each CDR3. A D gene is named only where the DNA matches it firmly. Not all rows give a size; the values are once, few, many and, for expanded clones, a class.

cdr3_aa cdr3_nt v_call d_call j_call clone_size
CASTYPTLTGELFF TGTGCCAGTACCTACCCGACCCTCACCGGGGAGCTGTTTTTT TRBV12-3/TRBV12-4 - TRBJ2-2 once
CASNKATGETQYF TGTGCCAGCAACAAGGCCACAGGGGAGACCCAGTACTTC TRBV19 - TRBJ2-5 -
CSARGPLDAGELFF TGCAGTGCTAGAGGCCCCCTGGACGCCGGGGAGCTGTTTTTT TRBV20-1 - TRBJ2-2 -
CASTRGGFDGYTF TGTGCCAGCACCCGAGGCGGGTTTGATGGCTACACCTTC TRBV7-2 - TRBJ1-2 -
CAIRPGTSGRYEQYF TGTGCCATCAGGCCCGGGACTAGCGGGAGATACGAGCAGTACTTC TRBV10-3 TRBD2 TRBJ2-7 -
CASSQRMGDLNQPQHF TGTGCCAGCAGCCAACGAATGGGGGACCTCAATCAGCCCCAGCATTTT TRBV3-1 - TRBJ1-5 few
CAISETGTLPPVSNQPQHF TGTGCCATCAGTGAGACCGGGACTCTACCTCCTGTTAGCAATCAGCCCCAGCATTTT TRBV10-3 - TRBJ1-5 -
CASSLGTANTIYF TGTGCCAGCAGTTTGGGGACTGCTAACACCATATATTTT TRBV28 - TRBJ1-3 once
CSAHSSGRAGGELFF TGCAGTGCCCACTCCAGCGGGAGGGCCGGCGGGGAGCTGTTTTTT TRBV20-1 TRBD2 TRBJ2-2 -
CASSPQRAGNTEAFF TGTGCCAGCAGCCCACAGCGGGCGGGGAACACTGAAGCTTTCTTT TRBV7-2 - TRBJ1-1 medium-sized
CASSPYRGPRGYTF TGTGCCAGCAGTCCATACAGGGGCCCGAGGGGCTACACCTTC TRBV6-6 TRBD1 TRBJ1-2 few
CASSTQGSTEAFF TGTGCCAGCAGTACTCAGGGAAGCACTGAAGCTTTCTTT TRBV12-3/TRBV12-4 - TRBJ1-1 few
CASSLLGQYEQYF TGTGCCAGCAGTTTATTAGGACAGTACGAGCAGTACTTC TRBV27 - TRBJ2-7 once
CASSRQRNQPQHF TGTGCCAGCAGCCGACAGCGCAATCAGCCCCAGCATTTT TRBV7-8 - TRBJ1-5 -
CASSRRQGTGDKLFF TGTGCCAGCAGCCGCCGACAGGGTACGGGGGATAAACTGTTTTTT TRBV7-2 TRBD1 TRBJ1-4 -
CSAPIDSGNTIYF TGCAGTGCCCCGATCGACTCTGGAAACACCATATATTTT TRBV20-1 - TRBJ1-3 few
CATSSRLAGTDTQYF TGTGCCACCAGCAGCAGACTAGCGGGCACAGATACGCAGTATTTT TRBV15 TRBD2 TRBJ2-3 few
CASSQEEGFPNYGYTF TGCGCCAGCAGCCAAGAAGAAGGGTTCCCTAACTATGGCTACACCTTC TRBV4-3 - TRBJ1-2 once
CASRPSDRGVYGYTF TGTGCCAGCAGGCCCTCGGACAGGGGTGTTTATGGCTACACCTTC TRBV27 TRBD1 TRBJ1-2 -
CSVPGQGRGYQGYTF TGCAGCGTTCCAGGACAGGGCAGGGGGTATCAGGGCTACACCTTC TRBV29-1 TRBD1 TRBJ1-2 -
CASSSPFEQFF TGTGCCAGCAGTTCCCCCTTTGAGCAGTTCTTC TRBV27 - TRBJ2-1 -
CASSGDRGPLFF TGTGCCAGCAGCGGCGACAGGGGGCCTCTGTTTTTT TRBV9 TRBD1 TRBJ1-4 -
CSARAGRGGQSPLHF TGCAGTGCTAGAGCCGGGAGAGGGGGTCAATCACCCCTCCACTTT TRBV20-1 - TRBJ1-6 -
CSASLGHVFYF TGCAGTGCTTCGCTCGGTCACGTCTTCTATTTT TRBV20-1 - TRBJ2-3 -
CASSYTGEAFF TGTGCCAGCAGTTACACAGGGGAAGCTTTCTTT TRBV6-5 - TRBJ1-1 few
CASSQDPSQPEAFF TGCGCCAGCAGCCAAGATCCGTCTCAACCAGAAGCTTTCTTT TRBV4-3 - TRBJ1-1 few
CASSLAAGLKNQPQHF TGCGCCAGCAGCCTCGCGGCGGGACTCAAAAATCAGCCCCAGCATTTT TRBV4-1 - TRBJ1-5 -
CASSLGGRNEAFF TGTGCCAGCAGCTTAGGGGGTAGAAATGAAGCTTTCTTT TRBV7-6 - TRBJ1-1 few
CASSPGGPGTYNSPLHF TGTGCCAGCAGTCCCGGGGGACCGGGGACCTATAATTCACCCCTCCACTTT TRBV6-5 - TRBJ1-6 -
CASSYSKRQLYEQYF TGTGCCAGCAGTTACTCGAAACGGCAACTCTACGAGCAGTACTTC TRBV6-5 - TRBJ2-7 -
CASSPQWGLGNTIYF TGCGCCAGCAGCCCCCAATGGGGGCTCGGAAACACCATATATTTT TRBV5-1 - TRBJ1-3 -
CASGLWTGRNTEAFF TGTGCTAGTGGTCTTTGGACAGGGAGAAACACTGAAGCTTTCTTT TRBV12-5 TRBD1 TRBJ1-1 -
CASSLAGMDQPQHF TGTGCCAGCAGCTTGGCAGGGATGGATCAGCCCCAGCATTTT TRBV7-9 - TRBJ1-5 -
CASSFEANYGYTF TGTGCCAGCAGTTTCGAAGCCAACTATGGCTACACCTTC TRBV27 - TRBJ1-2 once
CASSLRVEYGYTF TGTGCCAGCAGTCTCCGGGTGGAATATGGCTACACCTTC TRBV28 - TRBJ1-2 -